Presented here are 4 T cell receptor beta chains from one specimen sequenced in a study of blood T cell repertoires in COVID-19. Produced via immunoSEQ multiplex PCR; TCRdb's table is partial and in-frame only. The sample has 150,000 to 200,000 clones; about 80% are singletons. The source material was peripheral blood. Source of these receptors: a man aged 25 to 40 with active or convalescent COVID-19.

This clone was observed a handful of times. V is TRBV7-2 and J is TRBJ1-1; TRBD1 is a possible D gene (6 bases). CDR3 length equals 14 residues. Trimming removed 3 bases from V and 6 bases from J, with 14 bases in between. The germline V gene encodes CDR1 SGHTA and CDR2 FQGNSA. The CDR3 sequence: CASSLRGTTPEAFF. CDR3 in DNA: TGTGCCAGCAGCTTGAGGGGGACCACTCCTGAAGCTTTCTTT.

The V and J genes are TRBV5-5 and TRBJ1-5; weak D call: TRBD1 (6 bases). V lost 2 bases, J lost 6 bases, and 18 bases lay in between. The CDR3 runs to 16 residues. Germline-derived CDR1 and CDR2 are SGHKS and YYEKEE (reference sequence). CDR3 amino acids: CASSLTDRRDSQPQHF. The CDR3 DNA sequence: TGTGCCAGCAGCTTAACGGACAGACGAGATAGTCAGCCCCAGCATTTT.

The chain joins TRBV14 to TRBJ1-1; 8 nucleotides align to TRBD1. With V trimmed by 3 bases and J by 4 bases, 4 bases remained unmatched. CDR1 is SGHDN and CDR2 is FVKESK in the germline V gene. This CDR3 has 14 amino acids. Here the CDR3 DNA reads TGTGCCAGCAGCCAGGCTACAGGGGGCACTGAAGCTTTCTTT. Its translation: CASSQATGGTEAFF.

The J gene is TRBJ1-5, the V gene TRBV5-1, with D possibly TRBD1 on 5 matching bases. Germline CDR1 SGHRS, CDR2 YFSETQ. V dropped 4 bases and J dropped 7 bases, with 15 bases sitting between them. CDR3 size: 14 residues. The DNA for the CDR3 is TGCGCCAGCAGCCGGGACTCTGCGACCCAGCCCCAGCATTTT. Its translation is CASSRDSATQPQHF.